Below, 9 T cell receptor beta chains from the same sample are listed, as sequenced in a study of control samples from healthy donors and cancer patients. TCRdb keeps only in-frame clones here, not all; method: immunoSEQ multiplex PCR. The table lists 100,000 to 150,000 clones, more than 90% of them singletons. Sequencing was performed on blood. Receptors originate from a man younger than 35 in good health.

This clone was counted once. The rearrangement uses TRBV7-2 and TRBJ2-1; TRBD2 matches 7 bases. There are 15 residues in the CDR3. Trimming removed 10 bases from V and 0 bases from J; junction bases left unmatched: 9. Germline CDR1 reads SGHTA; CDR2 reads FQGNSA. CDR3 in amino acids: CATAWRGSSYNEQFF. Here the CDR3 DNA reads TGTGCCACGGCCTGGCGGGGGAGCTCCTACAATGAGCAGTTCTTC.

With regard to this clone: Mismatch with germline at one junction end may stem from a read error. The chain carries TRBV10-1 and TRBJ2-4, with 7 bases fitting TRBD2. Germline V lookup: CDR1 WNHNN, CDR2 SYGVQD (reference sequence). The CDR3 has 13 residues. The CDR3 DNA is TGCGCCAGCAGTGAGTCTATCCCGCGGGGGACGGACTTC. Translating it yields CASSESIPRGTDF.

The chain employs TRBV9 and TRBJ1-3; TRBD1 matches 8 bases. CDR3 length: 16 residues. Germline loops: CDR1 SGDLS, CDR2 YYNGEE. V lost 4 bases to trimming and J lost 1 base; unmatched junction nucleotides: 7. DNA for the CDR3: TGTGCCAGCAGCCCTCAGACAGGGGCATCTGGAAACACCATATATTTT. Protein: CASSPQTGASGNTIYF.

The chain recombines TRBV12-5 with TRBJ1-1; D possibly corresponds to TRBD1 (5 bases). Trimming removed 6 bases at V and 0 bases at J, with 11 bases between. CDR3 length equals 14 residues. The germline gives CDR1 LGHNT, CDR2 FRNRAP. The CDR3 region is CASGAGRLNTEAFF. CDR3 nucleotide sequence: TGTGCTAGTGGAGCGGGACGGTTGAACACTGAAGCTTTCTTT.

V usage is TRBV9 and J usage is TRBJ1-6; D gene uncertain. This CDR3 is built from 14 residues. Trimming removed 1 base from V and 7 bases from J, with 9 bases in between. Per the germline V gene, CDR1 is SGDLS and CDR2 is YYNGEE. The CDR3 region has the DNA TGTGCCAGCAGCGTAAGTTTGGAAAATTCACCCCTCCACTTT. It translates to CASSVSLENSPLHF.

This clone was recorded a few times. The chain combines TRBV27 with TRBJ1-2; the D gene is possibly TRBD1 (5 bases). This CDR3 is built from 15 residues. CDR1 is MNHEY and CDR2 is SMNVEV in the germline V gene (reference sequence). The V gene lost 4 bases and the J gene lost 3 bases, with 15 bases spanning the gap. The CDR3 region has the DNA TGTGCCAGCAGTTCGTCGGGACTCTCGGACTATGGCTACACCTTC. Encoded protein: CASSSSGLSDYGYTF.

The chain has TRBV7-2 and TRBJ1-1, with 8 positions matching TRBD1. V gave up 1 base and J gave up 1 base; unmatched junction bases: 2. There are 15 residues in the CDR3. CDR1 and CDR2 from the germline V gene are SGHTA and FQGNSA. CDR3 bases: TGTGCCAGCAGCTTAGTTGGACAGGGGAACACTGAAGCTTTCTTT. As protein: CASSLVGQGNTEAFF. Filled out from reference TRBV7-2 and TRBJ1-1, the complete variable domain reads GAGVSQSPSNKVTEKGKDVELRCDPISGHTALYWYRQSLGQGLEFLIYFQGNSAPDKSGLPSDRFSAERTGGSVSTLTIQRTQQEDSAVYLCASSLVGQGNTEAFFGQGTRLTVV.

The V call is TRBV11-2, the J call TRBJ1-2; D may be TRBD1 (6 bases). CDR1 is SGHAT and CDR2 is FQNNGV in the germline V gene. V lost 1 base and J 0 bases, leaving 12 bases between the germline ends. This CDR3 has 16 amino acids. Written as DNA, the CDR3 is TGTGCCAGCAGCTTAGGGGGACACGGGGCTAACTATGGCTACACCTTC. It is translated as CASSLGGHGANYGYTF.

This rearrangement joins TRBV15 to TRBJ1-2; perhaps TRBD1 as D (6 bases). V was trimmed by 1 base and J by 4 bases, leaving 10 bases between them. The germline V gene encodes CDR1 LNHNV and CDR2 YYDKDF (reference sequence). This CDR3 has 14 residues. CDR3: CATSRGQGTYGYTF. The CDR3 DNA follows: TGTGCCACCAGCAGAGGGCAGGGGACCTATGGCTACACCTTC.